Shown below are 20 T cell receptor beta chains from a single sample sequenced in a study of spatial heterogeneity in lung cancer. TCRdb analysed the 5' RACE reads with MiXCR anew, one entry per CDR3 protein. The table shows about 7,100 distinct CDR3 sequences, with around 5.4% occurring only once. Time point: sample taken at primary tumor resection. Sequencing was performed on whole RNA extracted from tumor and nontumor lung tissue, or from frozen PBMC, and the material was left unsorted. This specimen was PBMCs, taken at surgery. These receptors all stem from a male donor with early-stage non-small cell lung cancer.

This clonotype was picked up many times. The rearrangement links TRBV20-1 to TRBJ1-2; 9 bases map to TRBD1. Germline values: CDR1 DFQATT, CDR2 SNEGSKA (reference sequence). The trim removed 3 bases at V and 6 bases at J, leaving 5 bases unmatched. This CDR3 is built from 13 residues. CDR3 sequence reads: CSARRDRADGYTF. The CDR3 bases are TGCAGTGCTAGGCGGGACAGGGCCGATGGCTACACCTTC.

This clonotype was seen repeatedly, ten times or more. The chain employs TRBV6-6 and TRBJ2-7; D is unclear. The CDR3 runs to 12 residues. Germline V gene data show CDR1 as MNHNY and CDR2 as SVGAGI (reference sequence). Trimming left V 6 bases short and J 2 bases short, with 8 bases between. CDR3 in amino acids: CASRESTYEQYF. CDR3 sequence (DNA): TGTGCCAGCAGGGAGTCCACCTACGAGCAGTACTTC.

In its sample, this clonotype was seen many times. The chain is built from TRBV6-1 and TRBJ1-1; 8 nucleotides align to TRBD1. CDR1 MNHNS and CDR2 SASEGT come from the germline V gene. The length of the CDR3 is 15 residues. V lost 6 bases and J lost 1; bases outside the gene matches: 7. The CDR3 sequence is CASRIEDRENTEAFF. CDR3 in DNA: TGTGCCAGCAGAATTGAGGACAGGGAGAACACTGAAGCTTTCTTT.

This clonotype qualifies as medium-sized. The rearrangement uses TRBV27 and TRBJ2-7; 9 bases agree with TRBD2. The germline gives CDR1 MNHEY, CDR2 SMNVEV (reference sequence). The CDR3 has 13 amino acids. The V and J ends lost 9 bases and 2 bases, in that order; junction bases with no gene match: 5. Written as DNA, the CDR3 is TGTGCCAGTGCTAGCGGGACCACCTACGAGCAGTACTTC. Translated, it gives CASASGTTYEQYF.

This clonotype was seen at least ten times. CDR3 residues: CASSLQGDYGYTF. The CDR3 region has the DNA TGCGCCAGCAGCTTACAGGGGGACTATGGCTACACCTTC. This chain joins TRBV5-1 and TRBJ1-2, with 8 bases lining up with TRBD1. This CDR3 comprises 13 residues. Germline loops: CDR1 SGHRS, CDR2 YFSETQ. The V and J ends lost 2 bases and 3 bases, in that order; junction bases with no gene match: 0.

This clonotype was found a few times. V gene TRBV3-1 combines with J gene TRBJ1-1; perhaps TRBD1 as D (5 bases). The CDR3 is 14 amino acids. Germline lookup yields CDR1 LGHDT and CDR2 YNNKEL (reference sequence). The V and J ends lost 2 bases and 5 bases respectively, with 12 bases between them. In DNA form, the CDR3 reads TGTGCCAGCAGCCAAATGGGGGTTCGGACTGAAGCTTTCTTT. This translates into CASSQMGVRTEAFF. Full variable domain (rest looked up from reference TRBV3-1 and TRBJ1-1): DTAVSQTPKYLVTQMGNDKSIKCEQNLGHDTMYWYKQDSKKFLKIMFSYNNKELIINETVPNRFSPKSPDKAHLNLHINSLELGDSAVYFCASSQMGVRTEAFFGQGTRLTVV.

This clonotype was recorded at least ten times. V usage is TRBV5-5 and J usage is TRBJ2-1; D is possibly TRBD2 (5 bases). Germline loops: CDR1 SGHKS, CDR2 YYEKEE (reference sequence). V lost 5 bases, J lost 0 bases, and 15 bases lay in between. The CDR3 length is 16 residues. CDR3 loop: CASSLLLGSSYNEQFF. CDR3 DNA sequence: TGTGCCAGCAGTTTGCTCCTTGGGAGCTCCTACAATGAGCAGTTCTTC.

This clonotype has ten or more counts. V gene TRBV13 combines with J gene TRBJ2-3; TRBD2 matches at 8 bases. This CDR3 has 16 residues. V was pared by 0 bases and J by 8 bases, with 10 bases of the junction left unmatched. Germline CDR1 reads PRHDT; CDR2 reads FYEKMQ (reference sequence). The CDR3 is CASSLGRPLAGGTQYF. The CDR3 DNA follows: TGTGCCAGCAGCTTAGGCCGACCGCTAGCGGGTGGTACGCAGTATTTT.

In its sample, this clonotype was seen many times. CDR3 protein: CAISESGGFYEQYF. The CDR3 DNA reads as TGTGCCATCAGTGAGTCTGGAGGGTTCTACGAGCAGTACTTC. This rearrangement joins TRBV10-3 to TRBJ2-7; weak D call: TRBD2 (6 bases). Trimming pared 0 bases from V and 3 bases from J, leaving 9 bases between. This CDR3 region has 14 residues. Germline V gene data show CDR1 as ENHRY and CDR2 as SYGVKD.

This clonotype came up many times. The chain uses TRBV19 and TRBJ1-5; 11 positions agree with TRBD1. This CDR3 spans 15 amino acids. The junction had 5 bases not matched to a gene; V was cut back by 4 bases and J by 6 bases. Germline V gene data show CDR1 as LNHDA and CDR2 as SQIVND (reference sequence). CDR3 bases: TGTGCCAGTAGTACTGGACAGGGGGCTTTTCAGCCCCAGCATTTT. Its translation is CASSTGQGAFQPQHF.

This clonotype was found many times. The chain has TRBV5-5 and TRBJ1-2; the match to TRBD1 covers 7 bases. Germline V gene lookup returns CDR1 SGHKS and CDR2 YYEKEE (reference sequence). The CDR3 length is 17 residues. V was pared by 0 bases and J by 0 bases, with 8 bases of the junction left unmatched. CDR3 nucleotides: TGTGCCAGCAGCTTGGTAGGGGGGACAGCCGCTAACTATGGCTACACCTTC. Translating gives CASSLVGGTAANYGYTF.

Many counts were recorded for this clonotype. The chain carries TRBV5-8 and TRBJ2-5; 10 bases are a match to TRBD1. With 3 bases clipped from V and 5 bases from J, the junction kept 4 bases outside the gene matches. Germline-derived CDR1 and CDR2 are SGHTS and YDEGEE. The CDR3 has 14 residues. CDR3 sequence: CASSSWTGGETQYF. The CDR3 DNA follows: TGTGCCAGCAGCTCCTGGACAGGGGGGGAGACCCAGTACTTC.

This chain joins TRBV29-1 and TRBJ2-3; 8 bases map to TRBD1. The germline gives CDR1 SQVTM, CDR2 ANQGSEA. After removal of 5 bases from V and 4 bases from J, the junction contained 14 bases not matched to a gene. The CDR3 length is 16 residues. The CDR3 protein is CSVRDRRRLDPDTQYF. The CDR3 DNA follows: TGCAGCGTTAGGGACAGGCGAAGACTAGACCCAGATACGCAGTATTTT.

This clonotype has a count of ten or more. The chain recombines TRBV11-2 with TRBJ2-2, with D tentatively TRBD1 or TRBD2 (5 bases each). V lost 3 bases and J lost 4, with 12 bases in between. The CDR3 spans 15 residues. Germline-derived CDR1 and CDR2 are SGHAT and FQNNGV. In nucleotides, the CDR3 is TGTGCCAGCAGCTTTCGGGACCCCGGCACCGGGGAGCTGTTTTTT. It encodes CASSFRDPGTGELFF.

This clonotype was counted many times. The chain joins TRBV15 to TRBJ2-5; 8 bases are shared with TRBD2. The CDR3 has 17 amino acids. V shed 1 base and J 3 bases; nucleotides not matched to a gene: 10. CDR1 is LNHNV, CDR2 YYDKDF, per germline (reference sequence). CDR3 sequence: CATSRGDISGVKETQYF. The DNA of the CDR3 is TGTGCCACCAGCAGAGGAGATATTAGCGGGGTCAAAGAGACCCAGTACTTC.

This clonotype has at least ten counts. The chain employs TRBV20-1 and TRBJ2-1; D is unresolved. This CDR3 region has 16 residues. The germline gives CDR1 DFQATT, CDR2 SNEGSKA (reference sequence). The V and J ends lost 5 bases and 0 bases respectively, with 17 bases between them. This CDR3 is CSAYPTDYLSYNEQFF. In DNA, the CDR3 is TGCAGTGCTTATCCCACGGATTACCTCTCCTACAATGAGCAGTTCTTC.

This clonotype was counted at least ten times. The V gene is TRBV7-9, the J gene TRBJ2-5; 9 bases agree with TRBD2. CDR3 length equals 16 residues. The ends lost 5 bases at V and 5 bases at J; junction bases unmatched: 12. Germline V gene data show CDR1 as SEHNR and CDR2 as FQNEAQ (reference sequence). The CDR3 coding sequence is TGTGCCAGCAGCGCTACGGATCTAGCGGGACGGGAGACCCAGTACTTC. Translation gives CASSATDLAGRETQYF.

By share of the sample, this clonotype is medium-sized. The rearrangement links TRBV5-8 to TRBJ2-7; 11 nucleotides match TRBD1. CDR1 SGHTS and CDR2 YDEGEE come from the germline V gene. The V and J ends lost 3 bases and 6 bases, in that order; junction bases with no gene match: 8. The CDR3 has 15 amino acids. The CDR3 reads CASSWPGQGVGEQYF. CDR3 nucleotide sequence: TGTGCCAGCAGCTGGCCGGGACAGGGGGTAGGCGAGCAGTACTTC.

This clonotype was counted many times. The genes are TRBV18 and TRBJ2-5; D gene unclear. This CDR3 is built from 12 residues. V lost 1 base and J lost 3, with 3 bases in between. Germline V gene lookup returns CDR1 KGHSH and CDR2 LQKENI. CDR3 in amino acids: CASSPLEETQYF. The CDR3 DNA reads as TGTGCCAGCTCACCACTTGAAGAGACCCAGTACTTC.

This clonotype was observed many times. This rearrangement joins TRBV23-1 to TRBJ2-5, with 9 bases lining up with TRBD1. TRBV23-1 is designated an ORF whose function remains uncertain. The junction had 3 bases not matched to a gene; V was cut back by 4 bases and J by 3 bases. This CDR3 has 14 amino acids. CDR3 nucleotide sequence: TGCGCCAGCAGTCGGGACAGGGTGGAAGAGACCCAGTACTTC. Amino acid sequence: CASSRDRVEETQYF.